Reported below is one T cell receptor (beta chain). Its target is unknown. This sample was taken from a study of shared clonotypes between healthy human individuals. Study background: There were three CD4 naive, three CD4 memory, two CD8 naive and one CD8 memory plates per donor. Study observations and caveats: Non-shared clonotypes displayed generation probabilities falling below those of clonotypes present in all four donors.

Trimming took 6 bases from V and 6 from J; bases not matched to a gene: 9. The CDR3 covers 15 residues. Germline loops: CDR1 MNHEY, CDR2 SVGAGI. Assay used: immunoSEQ multiplex PCR; TCRdb lists only in-frame clones, some missing. The data contain hundreds of thousands of clones, approximately 79% of them seen just once; the ten biggest clones take up about 1.8%. The sequencing sample was made of memory CD4+ T cells sorted from blood. This sample's subset: CD45RA-negative fraction. This receptor was identified in a woman under 40 in good health. The J gene is TRBJ2-2, the V gene TRBV6-5, with TRBD2 matching over 8 bases. The DNA for the CDR3 is TGTGCCAGCAGCCCGGGACTAGTGATCGCCGGGGAGCTGTTTTTT. This encodes CASSPGLVIAGELFF.